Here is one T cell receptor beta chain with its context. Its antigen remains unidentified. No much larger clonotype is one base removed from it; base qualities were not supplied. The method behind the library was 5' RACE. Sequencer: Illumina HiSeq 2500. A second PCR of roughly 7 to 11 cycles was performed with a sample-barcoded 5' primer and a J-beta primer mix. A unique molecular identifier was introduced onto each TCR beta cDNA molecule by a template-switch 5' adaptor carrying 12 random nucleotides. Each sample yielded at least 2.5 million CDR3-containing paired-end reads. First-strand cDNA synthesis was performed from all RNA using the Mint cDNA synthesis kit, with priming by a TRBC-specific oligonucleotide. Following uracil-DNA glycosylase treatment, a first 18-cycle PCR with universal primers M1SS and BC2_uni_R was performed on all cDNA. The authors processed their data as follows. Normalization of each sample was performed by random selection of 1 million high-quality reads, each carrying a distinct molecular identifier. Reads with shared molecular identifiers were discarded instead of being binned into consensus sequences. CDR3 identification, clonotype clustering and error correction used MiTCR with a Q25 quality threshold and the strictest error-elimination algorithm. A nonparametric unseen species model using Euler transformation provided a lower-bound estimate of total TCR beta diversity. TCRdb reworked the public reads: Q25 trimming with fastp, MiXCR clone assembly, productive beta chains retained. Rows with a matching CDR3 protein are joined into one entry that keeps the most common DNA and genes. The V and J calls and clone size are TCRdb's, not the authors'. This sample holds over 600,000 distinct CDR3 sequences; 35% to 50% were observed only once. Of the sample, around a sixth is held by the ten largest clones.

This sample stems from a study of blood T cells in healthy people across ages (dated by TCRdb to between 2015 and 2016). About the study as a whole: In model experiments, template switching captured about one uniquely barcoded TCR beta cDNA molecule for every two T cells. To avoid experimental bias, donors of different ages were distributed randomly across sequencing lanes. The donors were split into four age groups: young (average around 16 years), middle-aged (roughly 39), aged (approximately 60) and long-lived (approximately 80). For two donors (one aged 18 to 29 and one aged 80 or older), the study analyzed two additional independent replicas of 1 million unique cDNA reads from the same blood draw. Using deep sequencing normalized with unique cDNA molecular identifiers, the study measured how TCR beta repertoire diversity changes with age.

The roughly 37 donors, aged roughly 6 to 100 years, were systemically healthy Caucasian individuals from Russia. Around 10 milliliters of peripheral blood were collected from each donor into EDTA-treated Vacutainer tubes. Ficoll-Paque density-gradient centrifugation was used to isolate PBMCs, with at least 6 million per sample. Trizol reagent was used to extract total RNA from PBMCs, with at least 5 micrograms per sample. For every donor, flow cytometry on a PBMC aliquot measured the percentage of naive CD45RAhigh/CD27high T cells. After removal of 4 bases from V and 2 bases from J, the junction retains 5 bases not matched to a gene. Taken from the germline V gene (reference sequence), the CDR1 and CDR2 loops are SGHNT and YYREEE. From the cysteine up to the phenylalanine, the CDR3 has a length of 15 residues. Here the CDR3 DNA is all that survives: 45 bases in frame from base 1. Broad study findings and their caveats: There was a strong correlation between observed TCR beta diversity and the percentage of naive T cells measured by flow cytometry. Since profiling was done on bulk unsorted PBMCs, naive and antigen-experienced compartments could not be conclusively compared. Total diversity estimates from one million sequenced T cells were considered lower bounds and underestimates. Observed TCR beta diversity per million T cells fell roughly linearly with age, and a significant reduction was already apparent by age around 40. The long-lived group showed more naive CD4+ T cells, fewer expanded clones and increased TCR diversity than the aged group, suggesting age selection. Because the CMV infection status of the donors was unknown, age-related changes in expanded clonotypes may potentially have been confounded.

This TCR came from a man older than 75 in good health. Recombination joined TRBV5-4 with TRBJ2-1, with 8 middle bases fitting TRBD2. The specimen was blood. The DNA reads TGTGCCAGCAGCCATATAGCGGGGACCTACAATGAGCAGTTCTTC. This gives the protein CASSHIAGTYNEQFF.